These 2 T cell receptor beta chains were sequenced from one sample in a study of blood T cell repertoires in COVID-19. The repertoire was sequenced with immunoSEQ multiplex PCR; TCRdb's copy has only in-frame clones and lacks some. The table lists 200,000 or so clones, 86% of them singletons. Sequencing was performed on PBMCs or T cells enriched from blood (not recorded which). The receptors stem from a woman aged 40 to 55 with acute COVID-19.

The CDR3 spells CASSSDSWAGGTEAFF. The CDR3 bases are TGTGCCAGCAGTTCCGACTCCTGGGCCGGAGGCACTGAAGCTTTCTTT. This rearrangement joins TRBV6-5 to TRBJ1-1; D is ambiguous. CDR3 size: 16 residues. The germline CDR1 and CDR2 sequences are MNHEY and SVGAGI. V was shortened by 4 bases and J by 4 bases, with 19 bases between the two germline ends.

The J gene is TRBJ1-4, the V gene TRBV21-1; TRBD1 was called by the table and not checked on the DNA. TRBV21-1 is a pseudogene locus. CDR3 length: 12 residues. The CDR3 sequence is CASSPPRGKLFF. The CDR3 DNA follows: TGTGCCAGCAGCCCTCCAAGGGGAAAACTGTTTTTT.